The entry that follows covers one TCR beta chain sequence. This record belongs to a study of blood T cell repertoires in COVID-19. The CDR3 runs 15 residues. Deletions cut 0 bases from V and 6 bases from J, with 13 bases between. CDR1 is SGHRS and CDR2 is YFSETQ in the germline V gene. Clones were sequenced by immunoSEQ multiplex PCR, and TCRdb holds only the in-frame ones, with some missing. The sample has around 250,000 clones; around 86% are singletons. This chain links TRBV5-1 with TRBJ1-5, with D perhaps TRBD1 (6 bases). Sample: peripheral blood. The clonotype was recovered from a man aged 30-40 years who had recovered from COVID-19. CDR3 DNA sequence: TGCGCCAGCAGCTTGGGGACGGGGGGCGGTCAGCCCCAGCATTTT. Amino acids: CASSLGTGGGQPQHF.